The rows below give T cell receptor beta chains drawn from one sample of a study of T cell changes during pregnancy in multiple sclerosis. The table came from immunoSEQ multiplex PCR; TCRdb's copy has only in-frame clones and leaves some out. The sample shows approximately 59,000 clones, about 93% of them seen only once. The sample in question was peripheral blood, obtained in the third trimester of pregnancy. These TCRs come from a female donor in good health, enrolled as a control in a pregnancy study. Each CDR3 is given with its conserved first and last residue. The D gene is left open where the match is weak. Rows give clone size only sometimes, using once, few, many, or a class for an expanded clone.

CASSGSGTGVYGYTF	TGTGCCAGCAGTGGATCCGGGACAGGGGTTTATGGCTACACCTTC	TRBV6-5	.	15	TRBD1	TRBJ1-2
CASSQDGAAPDTQYF	TGTGCCAGCAGCCAAGATGGGGCTGCCCCAGATACGCAGTATTTT	TRBV4-2	.	15	.	TRBJ2-3
CASSLEGNTEAFF	TGTGCCAGCAGCTTAGAGGGGAACACTGAAGCTTTCTTT	TRBV7-3	few	13	.	TRBJ1-1
CASSFRGENTDTQYF	TGTGCCAGCAGCTTTCGGGGGGAGAACACAGATACGCAGTATTTT	TRBV7-3	once	15	TRBD2	TRBJ2-3
CASSQDQRSGGAGTDTQYF	TGCGCCAGCAGCCAAGATCAGAGAAGCGGGGGGGCCGGCACAGATACGCAGTATTTT	TRBV4-3	.	19	TRBD2	TRBJ2-3
CASSPSPQGPNIQYF	TGTGCCAGCAGCCCCTCCCCACAGGGACCAAACATTCAGTACTTC	TRBV9	.	15	.	TRBJ2-4
CASSLAVRGETQYF	TGTGCCAGCAGCTTGGCAGTTAGGGGAGAGACCCAGTACTTC	TRBV5-5	.	14	.	TRBJ2-5
CASSLISGGQSEQFF	TGTGCCAGCAGCTTAATATCGGGGGGGCAGTCTGAGCAGTTCTTC	TRBV7-3	.	15	TRBD2	TRBJ2-1
CASSETTGDAFF	TGTGCCAGCAGTGAAACTACAGGGGACGCTTTCTTT	TRBV25-1	.	12	TRBD1	TRBJ1-1
CASSPAEASKETQYF	TGTGCCAGCAGCCCGGCGGAGGCCTCGAAAGAGACCCAGTACTTC	TRBV5-6	.	15	.	TRBJ2-5